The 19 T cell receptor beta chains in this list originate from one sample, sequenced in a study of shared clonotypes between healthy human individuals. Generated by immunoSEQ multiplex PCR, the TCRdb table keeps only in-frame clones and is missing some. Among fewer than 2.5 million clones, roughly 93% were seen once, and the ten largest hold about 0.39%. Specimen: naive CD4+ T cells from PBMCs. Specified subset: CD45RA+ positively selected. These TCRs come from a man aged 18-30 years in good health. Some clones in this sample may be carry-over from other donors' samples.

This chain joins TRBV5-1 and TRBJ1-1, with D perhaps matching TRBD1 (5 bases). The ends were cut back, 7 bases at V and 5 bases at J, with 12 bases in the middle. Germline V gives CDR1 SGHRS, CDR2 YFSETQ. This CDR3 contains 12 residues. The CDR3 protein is CASRVGETEAFF. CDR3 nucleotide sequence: TGCGCCAGCCGGGTAGGGGAGACTGAAGCTTTCTTT. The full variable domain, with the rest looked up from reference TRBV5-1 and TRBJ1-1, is KAGVTQTPRYLIKTRGQQVTLSCSPISGHRSVSWYQQTPGQGLQFLFEYFSETQRNKGNFPGRFSGRQFSNSRSEMNVSTLELGDSALYLCASRVGETEAFFGQGTRLTVV.

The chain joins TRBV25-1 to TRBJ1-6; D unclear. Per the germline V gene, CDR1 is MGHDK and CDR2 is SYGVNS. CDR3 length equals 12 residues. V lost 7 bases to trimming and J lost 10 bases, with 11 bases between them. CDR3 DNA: TGTGCCAGCAATATCATCCAATCACCCCTCCACTTT. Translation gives CASNIIQSPLHF. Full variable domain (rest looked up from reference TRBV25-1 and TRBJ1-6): EADIYQTPRYLVIGTGKKITLECSQTMGHDKMYWYQQDPGMELHLIHYSYGVNSTEKGDLSSESTVSRIRTEHFPLTLESARPSHTSQYLCASNIIQSPLHFGNGTRLTVT.

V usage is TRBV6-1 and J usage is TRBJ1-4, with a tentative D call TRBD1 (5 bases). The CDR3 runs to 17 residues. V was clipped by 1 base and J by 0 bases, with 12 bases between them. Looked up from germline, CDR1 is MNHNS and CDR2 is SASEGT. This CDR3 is CASSEGRGAATNEKLFF. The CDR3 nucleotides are TGTGCCAGCAGTGAAGGAAGGGGCGCTGCAACTAATGAAAAACTGTTTTTT.

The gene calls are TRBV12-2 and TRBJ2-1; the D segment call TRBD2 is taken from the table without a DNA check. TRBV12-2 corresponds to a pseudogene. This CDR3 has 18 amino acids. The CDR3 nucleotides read TGTGCAAGTCGCTTAGCCAGGTCCGGGGTAAGCTCCTACAATGAGCAGTTCTTC. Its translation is CASRLARSGVSSYNEQFF.

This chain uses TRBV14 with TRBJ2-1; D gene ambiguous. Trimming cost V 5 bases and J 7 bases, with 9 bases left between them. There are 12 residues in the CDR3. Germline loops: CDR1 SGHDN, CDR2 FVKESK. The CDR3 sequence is CASSNLWNEQFF. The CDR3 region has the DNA TGTGCCAGCAGCAATTTGTGGAATGAGCAGTTCTTC.

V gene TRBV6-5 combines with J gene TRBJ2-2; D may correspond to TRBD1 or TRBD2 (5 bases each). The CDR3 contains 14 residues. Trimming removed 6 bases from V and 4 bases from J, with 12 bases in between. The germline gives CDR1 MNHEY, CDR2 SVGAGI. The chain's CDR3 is CASSLGPGTGELFF. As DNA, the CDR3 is TGTGCCAGCAGCTTGGGACCGGGCACCGGGGAGCTGTTTTTT.

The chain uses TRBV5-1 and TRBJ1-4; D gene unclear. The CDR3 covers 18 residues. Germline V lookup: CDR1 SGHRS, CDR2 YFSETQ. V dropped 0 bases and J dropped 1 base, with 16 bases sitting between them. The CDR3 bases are TGCGCCAGCAGCTTGGATACCGCGGGGAGAGGAACTAATGAAAAACTGTTTTTT. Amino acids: CASSLDTAGRGTNEKLFF.

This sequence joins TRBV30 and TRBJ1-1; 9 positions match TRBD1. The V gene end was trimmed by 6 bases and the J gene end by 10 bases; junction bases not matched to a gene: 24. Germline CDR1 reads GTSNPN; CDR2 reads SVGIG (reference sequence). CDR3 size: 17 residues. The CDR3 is CACTTVPGQGGEGVAFF. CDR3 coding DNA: TGTGCCTGCACAACGGTCCCGGGACAGGGAGGGGAGGGGGTAGCTTTCTTT.

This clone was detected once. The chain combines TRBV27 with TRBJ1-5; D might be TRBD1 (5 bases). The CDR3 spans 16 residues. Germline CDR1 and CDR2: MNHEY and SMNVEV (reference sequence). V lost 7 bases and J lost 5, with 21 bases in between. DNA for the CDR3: TGTGCCAGCATCGGGGCCGGGACCAACCCCGATCAGCCCCAGCATTTT. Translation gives CASIGAGTNPDQPQHF.

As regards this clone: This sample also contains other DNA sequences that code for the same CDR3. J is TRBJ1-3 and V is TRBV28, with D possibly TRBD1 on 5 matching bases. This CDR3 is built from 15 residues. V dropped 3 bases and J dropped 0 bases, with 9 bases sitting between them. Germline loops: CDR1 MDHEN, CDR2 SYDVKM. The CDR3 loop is CASSFSGGSGNTIYF. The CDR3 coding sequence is TGTGCCAGCAGTTTTTCTGGGGGCTCTGGAAACACCATATATTTT.

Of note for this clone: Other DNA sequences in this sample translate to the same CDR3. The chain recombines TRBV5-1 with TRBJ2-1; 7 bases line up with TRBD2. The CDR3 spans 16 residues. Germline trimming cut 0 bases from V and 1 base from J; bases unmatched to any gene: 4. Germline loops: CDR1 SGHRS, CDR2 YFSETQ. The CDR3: CASSLGLARSYNEQFF. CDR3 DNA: TGCGCCAGCAGCTTGGGACTAGCCAGATCCTACAATGAGCAGTTCTTC.

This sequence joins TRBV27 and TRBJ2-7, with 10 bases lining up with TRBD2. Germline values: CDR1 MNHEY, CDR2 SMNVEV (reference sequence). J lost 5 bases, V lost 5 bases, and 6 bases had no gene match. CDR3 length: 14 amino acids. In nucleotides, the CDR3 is TGTGCCAGCAGTCCCCTAGCGGGAGTCCACGAGCAGTACTTC. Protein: CASSPLAGVHEQYF.

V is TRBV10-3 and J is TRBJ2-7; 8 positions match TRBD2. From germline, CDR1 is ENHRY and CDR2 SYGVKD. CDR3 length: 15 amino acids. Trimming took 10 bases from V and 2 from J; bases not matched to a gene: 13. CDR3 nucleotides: TGTGCCACAGGACCGATAGCGGGATTCACCTACGAGCAGTACTTC. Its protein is CATGPIAGFTYEQYF.

In DNA, the CDR3 is TGTGCCAGCAGCGCAGCGGGAGGTAGGGACGAGCAGTACTTC. Residues: CASSAAGGRDEQYF. V gene TRBV7-3 combines with J gene TRBJ2-7; 9 nucleotides match TRBD2. The junction had 7 bases not matched to a gene; V was cut back by 5 bases and J by 5 bases. Per the germline V gene, CDR1 is SGHTA and CDR2 is FQGTGA. The CDR3 consists of 14 residues.

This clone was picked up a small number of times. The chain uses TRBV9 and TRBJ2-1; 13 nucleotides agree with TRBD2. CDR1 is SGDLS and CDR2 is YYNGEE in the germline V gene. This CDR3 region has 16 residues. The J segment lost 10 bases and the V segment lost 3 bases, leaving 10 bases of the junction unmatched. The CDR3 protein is CASSAGTSGTNGEQFF. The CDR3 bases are TGTGCCAGCAGCGCCGGGACTAGCGGGACCAACGGGGAGCAGTTCTTC.

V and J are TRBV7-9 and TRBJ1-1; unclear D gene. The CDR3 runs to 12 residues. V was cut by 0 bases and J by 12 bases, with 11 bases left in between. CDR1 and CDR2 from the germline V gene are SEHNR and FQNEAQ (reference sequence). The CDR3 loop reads CASSLAIAQPFF. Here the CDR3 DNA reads TGTGCCAGCAGCTTAGCGATCGCGCAACCTTTCTTT.

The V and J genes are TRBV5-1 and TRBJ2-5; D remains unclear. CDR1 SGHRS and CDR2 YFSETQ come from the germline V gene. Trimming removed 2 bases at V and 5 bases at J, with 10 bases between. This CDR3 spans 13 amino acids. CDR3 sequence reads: CASSLQNGETQYF. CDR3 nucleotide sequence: TGCGCCAGCAGCTTACAAAACGGGGAGACCCAGTACTTC.

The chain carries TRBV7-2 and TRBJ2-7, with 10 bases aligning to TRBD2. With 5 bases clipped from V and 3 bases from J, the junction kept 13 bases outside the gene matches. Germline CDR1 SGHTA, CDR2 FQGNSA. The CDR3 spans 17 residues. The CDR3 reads CASSPRGTLAGHYEQYF. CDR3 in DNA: TGTGCCAGCAGCCCGAGGGGGACACTAGCGGGACACTACGAGCAGTACTTC.

The CDR3 protein is CASSRWGSPGELFF. As DNA, the CDR3 is TGTGCCAGCAGCCGCTGGGGGTCCCCCGGGGAGCTGTTTTTT. The V call is TRBV9, the J call TRBJ2-2; D is possibly TRBD1 or TRBD2 (5 bases each). The CDR3 runs to 14 residues. Germline CDR1 is SGDLS and CDR2 is YYNGEE. Trimming removed 4 bases from V and 6 bases from J, with 13 bases in between. The full variable domain, its missing parts supplied by reference TRBV9 and TRBJ2-2, is DSGVTQTPKHLITATGQRVTLRCSPRSGDLSVYWYQQSLDQGLQFLIQYYNGEERAKGNILERFSAQQFPDLHSELNLSSLELGDSALYFCASSRWGSPGELFFGEGSRLTVL.